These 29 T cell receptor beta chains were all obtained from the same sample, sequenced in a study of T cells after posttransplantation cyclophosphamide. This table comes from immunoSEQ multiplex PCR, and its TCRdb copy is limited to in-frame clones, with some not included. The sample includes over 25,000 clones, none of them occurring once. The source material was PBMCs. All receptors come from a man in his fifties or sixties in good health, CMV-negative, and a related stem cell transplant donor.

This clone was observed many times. CDR3: CASSAWGTSNTEAFF. CDR3 DNA: TGTGCCAGCAGTGCTTGGGGGACATCGAACACTGAAGCTTTCTTT. The chain couples TRBV2 to TRBJ1-1, with D maybe TRBD1 (6 bases). The CDR3 has 15 amino acids. V lost 4 bases, J lost 1 base, and 13 bases lay in between. Looked up from germline, CDR1 is SNHLY and CDR2 is FYNNEI.

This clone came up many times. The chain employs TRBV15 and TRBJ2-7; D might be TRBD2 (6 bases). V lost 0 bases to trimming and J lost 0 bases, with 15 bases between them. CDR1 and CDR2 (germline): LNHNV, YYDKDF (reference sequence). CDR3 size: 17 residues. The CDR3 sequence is CATSRDARQDYSYEQYF. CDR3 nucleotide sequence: TGTGCCACCAGCAGAGATGCTCGGCAGGACTACTCCTACGAGCAGTACTTC.

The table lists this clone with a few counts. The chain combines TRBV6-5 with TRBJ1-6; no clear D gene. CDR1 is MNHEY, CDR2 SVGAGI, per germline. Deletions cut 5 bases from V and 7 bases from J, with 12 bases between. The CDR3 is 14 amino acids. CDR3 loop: CASSAPRENSPLHF. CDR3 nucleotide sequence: TGTGCCAGCAGTGCCCCCCGGGAGAATTCACCCCTCCACTTT.

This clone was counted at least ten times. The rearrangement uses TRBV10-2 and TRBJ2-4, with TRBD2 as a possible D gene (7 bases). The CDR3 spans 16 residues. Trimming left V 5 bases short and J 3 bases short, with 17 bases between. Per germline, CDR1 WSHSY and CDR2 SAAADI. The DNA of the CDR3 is TGCGCCAGCAGTCGGAGCAGGGAGGGGGTCAAAAACATTCAGTACTTC. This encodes CASSRSREGVKNIQYF.

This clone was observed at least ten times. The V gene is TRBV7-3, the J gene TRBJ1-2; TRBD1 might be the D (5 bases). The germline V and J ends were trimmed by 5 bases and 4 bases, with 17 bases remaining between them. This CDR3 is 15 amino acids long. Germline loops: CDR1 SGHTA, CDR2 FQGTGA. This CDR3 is CASSLEEGQVYGYTF. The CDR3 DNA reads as TGTGCCAGCAGCCTGGAGGAGGGGCAAGTCTATGGCTACACCTTC.

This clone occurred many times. The CDR3 bases are TGTGCCAGCAACGGCGTGGGGCAGGGGCTTAACACCGGGGAGCTGTTTTTT. As protein: CASNGVGQGLNTGELFF. The gene calls are TRBV9 and TRBJ2-2; tentative D call: TRBD1 (6 bases). The CDR3 sequence is 17 residues long. Trimming took off 6 bases at V and 2 bases at J, with 20 bases between the two ends. In germline, CDR1 is SGDLS, CDR2 YYNGEE. Full variable domain (remainder filled in from reference TRBV9 and TRBJ2-2): DSGVTQTPKHLITATGQRVTLRCSPRSGDLSVYWYQQSLDQGLQFLIQYYNGEERAKGNILERFSAQQFPDLHSELNLSSLELGDSALYFCASNGVGQGLNTGELFFGEGSRLTVL.

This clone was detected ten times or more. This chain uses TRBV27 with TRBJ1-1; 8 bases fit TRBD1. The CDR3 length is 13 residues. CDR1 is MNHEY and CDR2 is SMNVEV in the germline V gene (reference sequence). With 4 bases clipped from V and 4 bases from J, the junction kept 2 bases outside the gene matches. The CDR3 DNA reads TGTGCCAGCAGTTCAGGACAGGGCACTGAAGCTTTCTTT. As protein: CASSSGQGTEAFF.

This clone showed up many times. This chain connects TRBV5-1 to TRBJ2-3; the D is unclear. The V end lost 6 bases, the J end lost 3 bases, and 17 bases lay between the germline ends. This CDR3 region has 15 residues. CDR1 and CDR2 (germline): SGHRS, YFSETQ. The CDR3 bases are TGCGCCAGCACCCCTGGCGGATCTAGGACAGATACGCAGTATTTT. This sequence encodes CASTPGGSRTDTQYF. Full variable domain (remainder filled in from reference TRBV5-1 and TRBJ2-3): KAGVTQTPRYLIKTRGQQVTLSCSPISGHRSVSWYQQTPGQGLQFLFEYFSETQRNKGNFPGRFSGRQFSNSRSEMNVSTLELGDSALYLCASTPGGSRTDTQYFGPGTRLTVL.

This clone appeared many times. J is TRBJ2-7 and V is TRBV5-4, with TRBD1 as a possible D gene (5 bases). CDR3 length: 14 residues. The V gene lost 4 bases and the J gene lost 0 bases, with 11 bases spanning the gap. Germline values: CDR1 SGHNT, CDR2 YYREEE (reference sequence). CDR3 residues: CASSPTGTSYEQYF. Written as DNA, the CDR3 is TGTGCCAGCAGCCCCACAGGCACCTCCTACGAGCAGTACTTC.

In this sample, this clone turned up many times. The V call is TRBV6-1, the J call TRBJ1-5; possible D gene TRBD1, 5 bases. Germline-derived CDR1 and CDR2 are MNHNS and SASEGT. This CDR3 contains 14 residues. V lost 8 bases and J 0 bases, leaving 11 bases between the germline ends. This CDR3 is CASSPQGSNQPQHF. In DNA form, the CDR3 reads TGTGCCAGCTCACCCCAGGGTAGCAATCAGCCCCAGCATTTT.

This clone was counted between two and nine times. The CDR3 sequence is CASRAGGLGYGYTF. CDR3 DNA sequence: TGTGCCAGCAGGGCAGGGGGGCTGGGCTATGGCTACACCTTC. The chain employs TRBV28 and TRBJ1-2; 7 nucleotides align to TRBD1. Germline V gene lookup returns CDR1 MDHEN and CDR2 SYDVKM. J lost 4 bases, V lost 6 bases, and 8 bases had no gene match. This CDR3 is built from 14 residues.

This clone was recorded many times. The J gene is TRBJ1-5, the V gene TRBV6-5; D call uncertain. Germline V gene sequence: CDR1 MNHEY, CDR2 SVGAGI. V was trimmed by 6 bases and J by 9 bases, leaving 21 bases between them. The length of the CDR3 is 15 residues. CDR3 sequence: CASRPAGSEVRPQHF. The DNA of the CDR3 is TGTGCCAGCAGACCCGCCGGGTCTGAGGTCCGGCCCCAGCATTTT.

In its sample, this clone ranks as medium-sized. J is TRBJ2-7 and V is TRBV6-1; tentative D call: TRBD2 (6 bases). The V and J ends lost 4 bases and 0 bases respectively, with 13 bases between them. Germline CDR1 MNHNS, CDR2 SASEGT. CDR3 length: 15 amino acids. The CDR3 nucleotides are TGTGCCAGCAGTGCCCGGGACTGGGACTCCTACGAGCAGTACTTC. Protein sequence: CASSARDWDSYEQYF.

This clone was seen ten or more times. In nucleotides, the CDR3 is TGTGCCAGCAGCGCCCTAAGAGGACTAGCGGGGATAGAGACCCAGTACTTC. Amino acids: CASSALRGLAGIETQYF. This rearrangement joins TRBV9 to TRBJ2-5; 12 nucleotides line up with TRBD2. The CDR3 is made up of 17 amino acids. Germline V lookup: CDR1 SGDLS, CDR2 YYNGEE. The V gene end was trimmed by 3 bases and the J gene end by 4 bases; junction bases not matched to a gene: 10.

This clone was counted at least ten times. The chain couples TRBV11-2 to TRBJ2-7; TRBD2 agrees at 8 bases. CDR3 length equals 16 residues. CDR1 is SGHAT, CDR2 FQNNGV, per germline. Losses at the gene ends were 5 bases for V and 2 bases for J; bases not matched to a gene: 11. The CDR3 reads CASSPRGAGGTYEQYF. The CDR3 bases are TGTGCCAGCAGCCCCAGGGGTGCGGGGGGAACCTACGAGCAGTACTTC.

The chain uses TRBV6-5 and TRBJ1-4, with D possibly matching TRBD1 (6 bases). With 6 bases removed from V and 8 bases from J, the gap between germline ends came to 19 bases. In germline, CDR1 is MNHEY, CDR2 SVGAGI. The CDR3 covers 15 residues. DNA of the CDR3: TGTGCCAGCAGACGACGGACAGAACTCGGGGAAAAACTGTTTTTT. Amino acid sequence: CASRRRTELGEKLFF.

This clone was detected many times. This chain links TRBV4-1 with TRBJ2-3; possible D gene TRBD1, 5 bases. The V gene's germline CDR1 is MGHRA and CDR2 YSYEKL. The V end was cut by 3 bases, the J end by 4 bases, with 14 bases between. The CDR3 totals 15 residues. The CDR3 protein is CASSQGPLGADTQYF. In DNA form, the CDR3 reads TGCGCCAGCAGCCAGGGCCCCCTAGGGGCAGATACGCAGTATTTT.

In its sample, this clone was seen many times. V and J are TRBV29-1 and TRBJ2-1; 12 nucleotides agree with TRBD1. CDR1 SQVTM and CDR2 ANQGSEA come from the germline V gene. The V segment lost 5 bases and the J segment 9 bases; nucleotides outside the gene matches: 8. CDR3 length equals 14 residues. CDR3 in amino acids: CSVHKGQGAGEQFF. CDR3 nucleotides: TGCAGCGTTCATAAGGGACAGGGGGCCGGTGAGCAGTTCTTC.

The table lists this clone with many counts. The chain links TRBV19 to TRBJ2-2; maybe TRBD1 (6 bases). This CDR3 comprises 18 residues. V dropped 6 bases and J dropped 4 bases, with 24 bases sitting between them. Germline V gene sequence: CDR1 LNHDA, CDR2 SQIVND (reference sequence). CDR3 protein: CASSQFPGTRSFTGELFF. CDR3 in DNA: TGTGCCAGTAGCCAATTTCCCGGGACAAGAAGTTTCACCGGGGAGCTGTTTTTT.

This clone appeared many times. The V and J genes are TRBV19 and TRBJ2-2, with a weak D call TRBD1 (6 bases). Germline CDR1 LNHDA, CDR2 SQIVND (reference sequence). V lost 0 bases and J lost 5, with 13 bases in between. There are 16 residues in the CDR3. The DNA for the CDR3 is TGTGCCAGTAGTATAGACGTCAGGGGATGGACCGGGGAGCTGTTTTTT. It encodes CASSIDVRGWTGELFF.

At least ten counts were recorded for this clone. The CDR3, as DNA: TGTGCCAGCAGTGACCCTAGCGGGGGATCTATGAGCACAGATACGCAGTATTTT. Its translation: CASSDPSGGSMSTDTQYF. This rearrangement joins TRBV2 to TRBJ2-3; 10 nucleotides line up with TRBD2. The CDR3 loop spans 18 amino acids. Germline V gene data show CDR1 as SNHLY and CDR2 as FYNNEI. V was clipped by 3 bases and J by 0 bases; unmatched bases: 9. The variable domain in full, with the rest retrieved from reference TRBV2 and TRBJ2-3, is EPEVTQTPSHQVTQMGQEVILRCVPISNHLYFYWYRQILGQKVEFLVSFYNNEISEKSEIFDDQFSVERPDGSNFTLKIRSTKLEDSAMYFCASSDPSGGSMSTDTQYFGPGTRLTVL.

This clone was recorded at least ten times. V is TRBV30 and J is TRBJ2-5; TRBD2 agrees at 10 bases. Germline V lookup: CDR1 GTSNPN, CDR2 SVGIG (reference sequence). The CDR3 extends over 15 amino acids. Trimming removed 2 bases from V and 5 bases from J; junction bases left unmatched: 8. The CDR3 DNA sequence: TGTGCCTGGAGTTTCAGCGGGGGGGCTATGGAGACCCAGTACTTC. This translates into CAWSFSGGAMETQYF.

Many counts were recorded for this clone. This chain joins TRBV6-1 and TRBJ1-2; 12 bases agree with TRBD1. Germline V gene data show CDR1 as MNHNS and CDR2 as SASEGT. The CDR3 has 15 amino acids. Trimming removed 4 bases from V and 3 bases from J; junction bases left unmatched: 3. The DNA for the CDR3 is TGTGCCAGCAGTGGGCGGGACAGGGGGCACTATGGCTACACCTTC. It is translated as CASSGRDRGHYGYTF.

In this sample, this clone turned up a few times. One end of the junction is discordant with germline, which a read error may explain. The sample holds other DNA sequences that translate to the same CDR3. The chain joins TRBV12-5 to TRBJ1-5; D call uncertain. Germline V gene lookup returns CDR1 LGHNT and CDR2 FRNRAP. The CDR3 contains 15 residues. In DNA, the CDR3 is TGTGCTAGTGGCTTGGTAGAACGGGAGTATCAGCCCCAGCATTTT. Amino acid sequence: CASGLVEREYQPQHF.

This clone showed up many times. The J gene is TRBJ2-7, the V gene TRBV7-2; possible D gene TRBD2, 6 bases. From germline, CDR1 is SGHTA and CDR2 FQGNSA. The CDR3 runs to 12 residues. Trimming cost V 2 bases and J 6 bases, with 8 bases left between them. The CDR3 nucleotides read TGTGCCAGCAGCTTATACGGGAGCGAGCAGTACTTC. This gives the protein CASSLYGSEQYF.

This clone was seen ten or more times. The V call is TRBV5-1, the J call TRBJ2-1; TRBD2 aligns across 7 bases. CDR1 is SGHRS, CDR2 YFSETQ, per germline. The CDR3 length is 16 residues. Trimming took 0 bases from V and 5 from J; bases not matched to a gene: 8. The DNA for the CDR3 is TGCGCCAGCAGCTTGGAGCGCGGGAGTGGCAACAATGAGCAGTTCTTC. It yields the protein CASSLERGSGNNEQFF.

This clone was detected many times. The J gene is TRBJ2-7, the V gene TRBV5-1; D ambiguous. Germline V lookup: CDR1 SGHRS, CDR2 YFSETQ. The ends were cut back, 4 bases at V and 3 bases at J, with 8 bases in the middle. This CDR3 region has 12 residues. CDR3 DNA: TGCGCCAGCAGCCTTAACTACTACGAGCAGTACTTC. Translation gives CASSLNYYEQYF.

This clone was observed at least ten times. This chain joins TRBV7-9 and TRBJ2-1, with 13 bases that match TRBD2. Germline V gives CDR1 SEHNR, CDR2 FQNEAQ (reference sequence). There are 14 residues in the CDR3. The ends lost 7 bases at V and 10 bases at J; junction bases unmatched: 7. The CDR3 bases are TGTGCCAGCACTGGACTAGCGGGAGATAAGGAGCAGTTCTTC. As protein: CASTGLAGDKEQFF.

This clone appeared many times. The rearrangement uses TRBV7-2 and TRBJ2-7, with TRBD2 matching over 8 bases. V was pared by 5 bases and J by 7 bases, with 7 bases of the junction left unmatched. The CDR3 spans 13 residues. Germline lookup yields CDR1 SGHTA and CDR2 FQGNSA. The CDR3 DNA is TGTGCCAGCAGCATTAGACTAGCGAGAGAGCAGTACTTC. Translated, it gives CASSIRLAREQYF.